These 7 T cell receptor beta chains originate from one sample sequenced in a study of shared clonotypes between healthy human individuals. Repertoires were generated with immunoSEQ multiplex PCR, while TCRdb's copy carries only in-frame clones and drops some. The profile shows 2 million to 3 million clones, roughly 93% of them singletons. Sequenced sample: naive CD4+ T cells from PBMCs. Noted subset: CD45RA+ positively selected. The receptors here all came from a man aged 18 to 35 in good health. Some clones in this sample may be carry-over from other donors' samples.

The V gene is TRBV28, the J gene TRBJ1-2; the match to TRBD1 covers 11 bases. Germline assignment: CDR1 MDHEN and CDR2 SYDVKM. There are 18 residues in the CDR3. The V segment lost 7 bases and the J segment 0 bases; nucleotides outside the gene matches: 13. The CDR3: CASNLSGTGGLPNYGYTF. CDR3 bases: TGTGCCAGCAATCTGTCCGGGACAGGGGGACTCCCTAACTATGGCTACACCTTC.

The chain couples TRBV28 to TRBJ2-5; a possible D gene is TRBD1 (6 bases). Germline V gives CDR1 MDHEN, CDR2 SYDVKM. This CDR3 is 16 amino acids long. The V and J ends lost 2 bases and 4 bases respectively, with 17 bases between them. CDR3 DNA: TGTGCCAGCAGTTTAGGGGGCCGGATTGTGGGAGAGACCCAGTACTTC. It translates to CASSLGGRIVGETQYF.

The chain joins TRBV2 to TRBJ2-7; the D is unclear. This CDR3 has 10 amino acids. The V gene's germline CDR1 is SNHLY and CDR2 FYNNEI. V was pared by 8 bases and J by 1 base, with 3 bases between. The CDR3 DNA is TGTGCCAGCGCATCCTACGAGCAGTACTTC. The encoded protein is CASASYEQYF.

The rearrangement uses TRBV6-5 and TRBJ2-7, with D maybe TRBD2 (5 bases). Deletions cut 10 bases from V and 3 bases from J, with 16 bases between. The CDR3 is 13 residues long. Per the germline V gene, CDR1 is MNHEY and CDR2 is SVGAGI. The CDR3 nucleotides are TGTGCCACAGCGGATGTACGGGGCTACGAGCAGTACTTC. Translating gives CATADVRGYEQYF.

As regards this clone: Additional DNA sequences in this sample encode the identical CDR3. Here the CDR3 reads CASSTGTGNQPQHF. CDR3 in DNA: TGCGCCAGTTCAACCGGGACAGGCAATCAGCCCCAGCATTTT. This chain joins TRBV5-1 and TRBJ1-5, with 7 positions matching TRBD1. The CDR3 has 14 residues. V lost 8 bases, J lost 2 bases, and 7 bases stayed unmatched. In germline, CDR1 is SGHRS, CDR2 YFSETQ.

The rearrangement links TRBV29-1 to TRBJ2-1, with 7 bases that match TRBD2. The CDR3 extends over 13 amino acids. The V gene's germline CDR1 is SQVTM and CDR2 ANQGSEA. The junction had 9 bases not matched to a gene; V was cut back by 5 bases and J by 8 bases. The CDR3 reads CSVKGLVLDEQFF. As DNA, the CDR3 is TGCAGCGTTAAAGGACTAGTTCTCGATGAGCAGTTCTTC.

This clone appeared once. This CDR3 reads CASSPPAGGRGNQPQHF. The CDR3 DNA reads TGTGCCAGCAGTCCGCCCGCAGGGGGCAGGGGCAATCAGCCCCAGCATTTT. This chain joins TRBV5-8 and TRBJ1-5; TRBD1 aligns across 8 bases. This CDR3 spans 17 amino acids. Trimming cost V 5 bases and J 2 bases; bases outside gene matches: 12. Germline values: CDR1 SGHTS, CDR2 YDEGEE.